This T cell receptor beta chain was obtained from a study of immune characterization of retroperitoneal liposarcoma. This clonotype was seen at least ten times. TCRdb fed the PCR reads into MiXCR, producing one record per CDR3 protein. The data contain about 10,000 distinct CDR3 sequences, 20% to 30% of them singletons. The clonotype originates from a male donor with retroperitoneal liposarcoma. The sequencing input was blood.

The CDR3 DNA sequence: TGTGCCAGCCGGCAGGGGCCTTTAGAGACCCAGTACTTC. Protein product: CASRQGPLETQYF. V and J are TRBV6-1 and TRBJ2-5; maybe TRBD1 (6 bases). Trimming took off 8 bases at V and 4 bases at J, with 14 bases between the two ends. CDR1 and CDR2 (germline): MNHNS, SASEGT. The CDR3 contains 13 residues.